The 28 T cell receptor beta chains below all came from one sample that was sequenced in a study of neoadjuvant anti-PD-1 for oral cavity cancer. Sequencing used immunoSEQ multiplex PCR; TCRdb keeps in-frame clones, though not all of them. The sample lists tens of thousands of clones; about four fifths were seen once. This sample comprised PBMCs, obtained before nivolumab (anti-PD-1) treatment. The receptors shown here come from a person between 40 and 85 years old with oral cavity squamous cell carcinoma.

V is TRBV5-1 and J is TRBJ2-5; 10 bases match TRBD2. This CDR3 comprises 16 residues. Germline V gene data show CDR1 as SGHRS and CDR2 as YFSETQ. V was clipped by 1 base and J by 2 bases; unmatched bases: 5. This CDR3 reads CASSLLLAGSQETQYF. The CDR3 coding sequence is TGCGCCAGCAGCTTGTTACTAGCGGGATCACAAGAGACCCAGTACTTC.

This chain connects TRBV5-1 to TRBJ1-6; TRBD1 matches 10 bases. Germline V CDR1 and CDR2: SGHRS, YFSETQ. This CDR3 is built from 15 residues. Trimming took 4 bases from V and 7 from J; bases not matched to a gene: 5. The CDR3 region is CASSPGTGENSPLHF. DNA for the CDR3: TGCGCCAGCAGCCCCGGGACAGGGGAAAATTCACCCCTCCACTTT.

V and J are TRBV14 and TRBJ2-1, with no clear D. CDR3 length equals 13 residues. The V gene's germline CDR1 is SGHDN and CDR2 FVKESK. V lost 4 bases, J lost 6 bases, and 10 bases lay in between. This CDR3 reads CASSRLGSNEQFF. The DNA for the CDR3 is TGTGCCAGCAGCCGATTGGGTTCCAATGAGCAGTTCTTC.

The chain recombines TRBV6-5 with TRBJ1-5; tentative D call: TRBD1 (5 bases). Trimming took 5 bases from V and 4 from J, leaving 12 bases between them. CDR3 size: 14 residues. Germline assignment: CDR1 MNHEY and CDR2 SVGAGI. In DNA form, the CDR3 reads TGTGCCAGCAGTGACGACAGTCCTAATCAGCCCCAGCATTTT. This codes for CASSDDSPNQPQHF.

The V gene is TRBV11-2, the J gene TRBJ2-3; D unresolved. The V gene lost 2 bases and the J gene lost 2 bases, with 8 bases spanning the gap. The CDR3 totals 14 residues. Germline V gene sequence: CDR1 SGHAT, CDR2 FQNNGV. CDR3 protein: CASSLRAFTDTQYF. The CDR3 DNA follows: TGTGCCAGCAGCTTACGAGCGTTCACAGATACGCAGTATTTT.

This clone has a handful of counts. The CDR3 loop reads CASSYEGQGLTPLHF. The CDR3, as DNA: TGTGCCAGCAGTTACGAGGGACAGGGATTGACACCCCTCCACTTT. The chain employs TRBV6-5 and TRBJ1-6; 9 positions match TRBD1. CDR1 and CDR2 (germline): MNHEY, SVGAGI. CDR3 length: 15 amino acids. With V trimmed by 2 bases and J by 11 bases, 7 bases remained unmatched.

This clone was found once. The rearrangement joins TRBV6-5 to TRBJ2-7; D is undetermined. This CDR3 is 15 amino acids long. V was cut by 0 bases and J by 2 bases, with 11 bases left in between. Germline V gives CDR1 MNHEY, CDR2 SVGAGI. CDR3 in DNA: TGTGCCAGCAGTTACTCGGGCAGTAGCCCCTACGAGCAGTACTTC. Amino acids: CASSYSGSSPYEQYF.

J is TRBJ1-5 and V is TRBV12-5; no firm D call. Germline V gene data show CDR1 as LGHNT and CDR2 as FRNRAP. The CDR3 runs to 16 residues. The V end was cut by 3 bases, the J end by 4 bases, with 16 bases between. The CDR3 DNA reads TGTGCTAGTGGTTTCGGGAGCCCCGGTGGGAATCAGCCCCAGCATTTT. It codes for CASGFGSPGGNQPQHF.

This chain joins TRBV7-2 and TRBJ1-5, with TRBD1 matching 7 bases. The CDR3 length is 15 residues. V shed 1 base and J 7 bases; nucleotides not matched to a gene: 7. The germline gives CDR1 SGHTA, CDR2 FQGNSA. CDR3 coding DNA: TGTGCCAGCAGCTTAGAATTACAGGGGAGGCAGCCCCAGCATTTT. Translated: CASSLELQGRQPQHF.

CDR3 loop: CASSLDPFPGETQYF. The CDR3 nucleotides are TGTGCCAGCAGCTTAGACCCCTTCCCTGGAGAGACCCAGTACTTC. V and J are TRBV11-2 and TRBJ2-5; no definite D call. Germline assignment: CDR1 SGHAT and CDR2 FQNNGV. This CDR3 has 15 amino acids. V gave up 0 bases and J gave up 4 bases, with 12 bases separating them.

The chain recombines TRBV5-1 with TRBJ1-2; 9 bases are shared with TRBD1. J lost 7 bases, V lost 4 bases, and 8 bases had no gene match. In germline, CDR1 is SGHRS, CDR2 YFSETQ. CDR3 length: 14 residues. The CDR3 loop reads CASSGGQGSGGYTF. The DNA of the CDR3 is TGCGCCAGCAGCGGGGGACAGGGTAGCGGTGGCTACACCTTC.

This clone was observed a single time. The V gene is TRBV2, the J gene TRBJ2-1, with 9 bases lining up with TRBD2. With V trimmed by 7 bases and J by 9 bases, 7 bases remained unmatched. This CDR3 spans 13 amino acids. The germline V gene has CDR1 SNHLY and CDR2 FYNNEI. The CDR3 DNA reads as TGTGCCAGCAAGGTAGCGGGAGTGGGTGAGCAGTTCTTC. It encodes CASKVAGVGEQFF.

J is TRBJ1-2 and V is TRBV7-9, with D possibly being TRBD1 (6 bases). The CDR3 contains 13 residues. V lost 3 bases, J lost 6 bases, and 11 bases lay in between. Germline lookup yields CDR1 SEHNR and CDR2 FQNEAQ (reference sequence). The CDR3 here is CASSFGQSNGYTF. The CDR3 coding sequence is TGTGCCAGCAGCTTTGGACAGTCAAATGGCTACACCTTC.

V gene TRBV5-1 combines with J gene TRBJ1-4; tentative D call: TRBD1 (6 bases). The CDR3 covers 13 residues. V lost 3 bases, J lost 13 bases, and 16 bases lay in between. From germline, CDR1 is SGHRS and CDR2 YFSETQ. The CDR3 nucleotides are TGCGCCAGCAGCTCCGGCGGTGGGGGCGGACTGTTTTTT. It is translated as CASSSGGGGGLFF.

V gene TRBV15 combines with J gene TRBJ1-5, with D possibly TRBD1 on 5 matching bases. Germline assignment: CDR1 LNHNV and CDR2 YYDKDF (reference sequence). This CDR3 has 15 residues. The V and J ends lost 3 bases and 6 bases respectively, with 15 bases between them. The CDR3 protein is CATSSESGFPQPQHF. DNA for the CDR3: TGTGCCACCAGCAGTGAATCAGGGTTTCCTCAGCCCCAGCATTTT.

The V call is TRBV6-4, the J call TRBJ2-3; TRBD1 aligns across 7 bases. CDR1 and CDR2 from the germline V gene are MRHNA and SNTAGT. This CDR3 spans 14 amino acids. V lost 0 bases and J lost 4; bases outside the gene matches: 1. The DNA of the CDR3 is TGTGCCAGCAGTGACTCAGGGGGCGCAGATACGCAGTATTTT. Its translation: CASSDSGGADTQYF.

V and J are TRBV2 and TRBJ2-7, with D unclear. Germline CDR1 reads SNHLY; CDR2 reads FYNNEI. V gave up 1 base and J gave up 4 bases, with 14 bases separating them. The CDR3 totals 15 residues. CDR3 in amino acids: CASSEGFRVWYEQYF. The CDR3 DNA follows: TGTGCCAGCAGTGAAGGGTTCCGGGTTTGGTACGAGCAGTACTTC.

The CDR3 reads CANPTVNEKLFF. CDR3 coding DNA: TGTGCCAACCCTACTGTTAATGAAAAACTGTTTTTT. J is TRBJ1-4 and V is TRBV6-6, with no clear D. Trimming shortened V by 10 bases and J by 4 bases, and 10 bases separated the two germline ends. The germline CDR1 and CDR2 sequences are MNHNY and SVGAGI (reference sequence). The CDR3 sequence is 12 residues long.

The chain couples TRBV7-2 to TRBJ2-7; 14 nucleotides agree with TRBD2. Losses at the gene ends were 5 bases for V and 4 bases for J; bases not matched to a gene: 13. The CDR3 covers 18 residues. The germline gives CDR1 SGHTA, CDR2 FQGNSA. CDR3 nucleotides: TGTGCCAGCAGCCCCCCTGGACTAGCGGGAGGACAAGGGTACGAGCAGTACTTC. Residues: CASSPPGLAGGQGYEQYF.

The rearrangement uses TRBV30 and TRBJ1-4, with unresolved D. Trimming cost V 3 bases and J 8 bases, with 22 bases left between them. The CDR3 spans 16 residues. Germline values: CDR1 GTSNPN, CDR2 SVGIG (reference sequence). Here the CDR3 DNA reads TGTGCCTGGAGGCCCGTCGGTGGATCGGAGGCGGAAAAACTGTTTTTT. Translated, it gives CAWRPVGGSEAEKLFF.

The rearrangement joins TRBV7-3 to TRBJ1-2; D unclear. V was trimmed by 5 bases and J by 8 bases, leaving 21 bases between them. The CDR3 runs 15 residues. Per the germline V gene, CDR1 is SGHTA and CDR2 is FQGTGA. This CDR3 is CASSAHTGVKEGYTF. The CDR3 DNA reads TGTGCCAGCAGCGCCCACACCGGCGTAAAGGAGGGCTACACCTTC.

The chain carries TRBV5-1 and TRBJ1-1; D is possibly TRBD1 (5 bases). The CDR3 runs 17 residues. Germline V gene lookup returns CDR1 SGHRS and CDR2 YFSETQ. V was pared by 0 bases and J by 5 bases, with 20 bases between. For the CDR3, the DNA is TGCGCCAGCAGCTTGGGGCTACGGGGGTTCAGCGATACTGAAGCTTTCTTT. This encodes CASSLGLRGFSDTEAFF.

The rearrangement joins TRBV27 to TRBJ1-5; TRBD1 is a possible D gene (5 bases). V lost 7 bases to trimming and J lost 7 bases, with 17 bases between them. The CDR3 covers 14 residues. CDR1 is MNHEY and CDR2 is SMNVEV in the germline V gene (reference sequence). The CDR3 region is CASKKGYRDQPQHF. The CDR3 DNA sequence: TGTGCCAGCAAGAAGGGTTATAGGGACCAGCCCCAGCATTTT.

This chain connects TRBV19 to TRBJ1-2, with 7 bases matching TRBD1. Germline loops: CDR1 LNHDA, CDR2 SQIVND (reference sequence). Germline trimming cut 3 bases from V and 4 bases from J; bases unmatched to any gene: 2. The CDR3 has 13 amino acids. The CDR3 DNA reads TGTGCCAGTAGTATCGGGGACAGCTATGGCTACACCTTC. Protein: CASSIGDSYGYTF.

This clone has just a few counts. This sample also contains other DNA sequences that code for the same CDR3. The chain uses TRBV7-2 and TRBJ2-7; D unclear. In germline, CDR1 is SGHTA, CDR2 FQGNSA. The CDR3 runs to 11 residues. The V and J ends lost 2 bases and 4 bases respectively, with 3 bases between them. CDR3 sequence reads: CASSLRYEQYF. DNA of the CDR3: TGTGCCAGCAGCTTAAGGTACGAGCAGTACTTC. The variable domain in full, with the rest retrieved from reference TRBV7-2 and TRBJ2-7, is GAGVSQSPSNKVTEKGKDVELRCDPISGHTALYWYRQSLGQGLEFLIYFQGNSAPDKSGLPSDRFSAERTGGSVSTLTIQRTQQEDSAVYLCASSLRYEQYFGPGTRLTVT.

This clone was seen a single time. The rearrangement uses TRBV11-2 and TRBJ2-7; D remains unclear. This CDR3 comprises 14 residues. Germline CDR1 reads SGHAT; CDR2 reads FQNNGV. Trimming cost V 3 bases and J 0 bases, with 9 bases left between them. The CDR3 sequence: CASSFRDPSYEQYF. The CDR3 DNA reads TGTGCCAGCAGCTTTCGTGACCCCTCCTACGAGCAGTACTTC. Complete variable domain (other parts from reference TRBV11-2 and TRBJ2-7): EAGVAQSPRYKIIEKRQSVAFWCNPISGHATLYWYQQILGQGPKLLIQFQNNGVVDDSQLPKDRFSAERLKGVDSTLKIQPAKLEDSAVYLCASSFRDPSYEQYFGPGTRLTVT.

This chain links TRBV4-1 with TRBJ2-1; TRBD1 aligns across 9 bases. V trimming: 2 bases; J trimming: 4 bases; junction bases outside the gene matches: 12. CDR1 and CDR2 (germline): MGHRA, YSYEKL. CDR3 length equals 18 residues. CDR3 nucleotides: TGCGCCAGCAGCCAAAAGACAGGGGGACGACTTTTATACAATGAGCAGTTCTTC. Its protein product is CASSQKTGGRLLYNEQFF.

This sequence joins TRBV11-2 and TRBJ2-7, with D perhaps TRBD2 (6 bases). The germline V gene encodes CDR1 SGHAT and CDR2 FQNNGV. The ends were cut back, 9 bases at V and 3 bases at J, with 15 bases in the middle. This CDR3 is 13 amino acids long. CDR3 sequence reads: CASTKEGVYEQYF. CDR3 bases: TGTGCCAGTACAAAGGAGGGAGTCTACGAGCAGTACTTC.